This T cell receptor beta chain appears in the sequencing data of a study of blood T cell repertoires in COVID-19. Recruited during active infection, patients (from Seattle) were subsequently followed longitudinally. This table comes from immunoSEQ multiplex PCR, and its TCRdb copy is limited to in-frame clones, with some not included. This sample yields roughly 150,000 clones, of which around nine tenths are seen a single time; 2.5% to 3% belongs to the top ten. From germline, CDR1 is SGHTA and CDR2 FQGNSA. There are 12 residues in the CDR3. Trimming shortened V by 5 bases and J by 2 bases, and 5 bases separated the two germline ends.

This chain connects TRBV7-2 to TRBJ2-3; D is unresolved. Sequencing was carried out using peripheral blood. The origin of this receptor is a woman older than 75 with COVID-19, enrolled during active disease. CDR3 DNA: TGTGCCAGCAGCCCTATCACAGATACGCAGTATTTT. As protein: CASSPITDTQYF.